This T cell receptor (beta chain) was captured in a study of cytomegalovirus exposure and HLA in healthy donors. The study's findings and limits: TCR beta chains numbering under 200 were designated cytomegalovirus-associated.

Germline CDR1 reads LNHDA; CDR2 reads SQIVND (reference sequence). Trimming at V came to 4 bases and at J to 6 bases, leaving 13 bases not matched to a gene. This CDR3 has 17 amino acids. A remark on this clone: Its antigen is not known.

Measured with immunoSEQ multiplex PCR; TCRdb has only the in-frame clones, and not every one. The table has about 130,000 clones, about 90% seen once; the top ten hold about 3.7%. This chain links TRBV19 with TRBJ2-2, with TRBD1 identical over 8 bases. The sequence came from a man aged 25-45 years in good health and CMV-seronegative. The material sequenced was PBMCs. CDR3 sequence: CASSTPSGQGAAGELFF. CDR3 coding DNA: TGTGCCAGTAGTACACCCTCGGGTCAGGGGGCGGCCGGGGAGCTGTTTTTT. Full variable domain (outside the CDR3, taken from reference TRBV19 and TRBJ2-2): DGGITQSPKYLFRKEGQNVTLSCEQNLNHDAMYWYRQDPGQGLRLIYYSQIVNDFQKGDIAEGYSVSREKKESFPLTVTSAQKNPTAFYLCASSTPSGQGAAGELFFGEGSRLTVL.